These T cell receptor beta chains were read from a single sample in a study of cytomegalovirus exposure and HLA in healthy donors. Some clones are missing from TCRdb's copy, which holds only in-frame ones; the method was immunoSEQ multiplex PCR. In the table there are over 85,000 clones, over 65% of which are singletons. Material for sequencing was PBMCs. Receptor source: a man under 40 in good health and CMV-seropositive. The CDR3 runs from the conserved cysteine through the conserved F or W. D genes are given only for firm matches. Not all rows give a size; the values are once, few, many and, for expanded clones, a class.

TRBV30	.	TRBJ1-2	.	TGTGCCTGGAGTGTTCGGGGGTATTATGGCTACACCTTC	CAWSVRGYYGYTF
TRBV19	.	TRBJ2-1	TRBD1	TGTGCCAGTAGTCCTCGGACAGGGAGCAATGAGCAGTTCTTC	CASSPRTGSNEQFF
TRBV2	.	TRBJ2-3	TRBD2	TGTGCCAGCAGACCCTCTCAGCGGGGGGTTGACCATACGCAGTATTTT	CASRPSQRGVDHTQYF
TRBV19	few	TRBJ2-1	TRBD2	TGTGCCAGTAGTCCGGGGAGCGGGGGAGCCTTATACAATGAGCAGTTCTTC	CASSPGSGGALYNEQFF
TRBV4-1	.	TRBJ2-7	.	TGCGCCAGCAGCGCGGACAGTCGGTCCTACGAGCAGTACTTC	CASSADSRSYEQYF
TRBV11-2	.	TRBJ2-7	TRBD2	TGTGCCAGCAGAAGGAGGGCGGGGGGAAGCTCCTACGAGCAGTACTTC	CASRRRAGGSSYEQYF
TRBV27	.	TRBJ1-2	.	TGTGCCAGCAGTTTCCAATGGGGGGTGGGAAAGGATGGCTACACCTTC	CASSFQWGVGKDGYTF
TRBV10-3	.	TRBJ2-1	TRBD1	TGTGCCACCAAGGGACAGGCTGACAATGAGCAGTTCTTC	CATKGQADNEQFF
TRBV14	.	TRBJ2-1	.	TGTGCCAGCAGCCAAGATCGGAGGAAGTTCTTC	CASSQDRRKFF
TRBV5-1	few	TRBJ2-5	TRBD1	TGCGCCAGCAGCTACGACAGGGGGCAATTAACCAAGACCCAGTACTTC	CASSYDRGQLTKTQYF
TRBV7-6	.	TRBJ2-1	TRBD2	TGTGCCAGCAGCTTAATAGCGGGGGGTTACAATGAGCAGTTCTTC	CASSLIAGGYNEQFF
TRBV28	.	TRBJ1-1	.	TGTGCCAGCAGTGGGGCGCGGTTGAACACTGAAGCTTTCTTT	CASSGARLNTEAFF
TRBV5-8	.	TRBJ2-3	.	TGTGCCAGCAGCTCCCGGGACTCAGCCGCATACCAAGACTGGACAGATACGCAGTATTTT	CASSSRDSAAYQDWTDTQYF
TRBV7-6	.	TRBJ1-2	.	TGTGCCAGCAGCTTAGATGTGGGAGGGGGAATGCATGGCTACACCTTC	CASSLDVGGGMHGYTF
TRBV4-3	.	TRBJ2-3	.	TGCGCCAGCAGCCAAAATTCCGGTGGGCTCCTCACAGATACGCAGTATTTT	CASSQNSGGLLTDTQYF
TRBV4-3	.	TRBJ2-2	TRBD1	TGCGCCAGCAGCCACGATGTACCCCTCCCAGGGGGCCGGGGGGAGCTGTTTTTT	CASSHDVPLPGGRGELFF
TRBV15	few	TRBJ2-1	TRBD2	TGTGCCACCAGCGGACGGACTAGCGGGGTCCCGTTTAGTAATGAGCAGTTCTTC	CATSGRTSGVPFSNEQFF
TRBV6-4	.	TRBJ2-3	.	TGTGCCAGCAGTGACTCAGGGCGAGGGACAGATACGCAGTATTTT	CASSDSGRGTDTQYF
TRBV9	.	TRBJ2-3	TRBD2	TGTGCCAGCAGCGCCGGGACTAGCGGGGGCCTGAGCACAGATACGCAGTATTTT	CASSAGTSGGLSTDTQYF
TRBV5-1	.	TRBJ2-7	.	TGCGCCAGCAGCACGAATGGCCACGAGCAGTACTTC	CASSTNGHEQYF
TRBV5-6	.	TRBJ1-2	.	TGTGCCAGCAGCTCACATGCCGCACTACCTGTGGGCTACACCTTC	CASSSHAALPVGYTF
TRBV6-5	.	TRBJ1-3	.	TGTGCCAGCAGTTACTCGAGCGGGTCTGGAAACACCATATATTTT	CASSYSSGSGNTIYF
TRBV28	once	TRBJ1-2	.	TGTGCCAGCAGTTCCCCAGCGGGGACCTTTAACTATGGCTACACCTTC	CASSSPAGTFNYGYTF
TRBV7-9	.	TRBJ1-2	.	TGTGCCAGCAGCTTAGAAATGTGGTCGGATGGCTACACCTTC	CASSLEMWSDGYTF